This T cell receptor (beta chain) was profiled in a study of cytomegalovirus exposure and HLA in healthy donors. Trimming shortened V by 6 bases and J by 7 bases, and 21 bases separated the two germline ends. Germline V lookup: CDR1 MRHNA, CDR2 SNTAGT. This CDR3 contains 15 residues. The PCR had 60 Vbeta and 13 Jbeta primers. Only in-frame clones appear in the TCRdb table, and some are missing; sequencing was by immunoSEQ multiplex PCR. The sample totals about 58,000 clones. This receptor was taken from a young woman in good health and CMV-seronegative. V is TRBV6-4 and J is TRBJ1-2, with a possible D match to TRBD1 (5 bases). Sequences were obtained from PBMCs. CDR3 sequence (DNA): TGTGCCAGCAGACCTCAGGGAAGGGCGGGGGGTGGCTACACCTTC. This encodes CASRPQGRAGGGYTF.